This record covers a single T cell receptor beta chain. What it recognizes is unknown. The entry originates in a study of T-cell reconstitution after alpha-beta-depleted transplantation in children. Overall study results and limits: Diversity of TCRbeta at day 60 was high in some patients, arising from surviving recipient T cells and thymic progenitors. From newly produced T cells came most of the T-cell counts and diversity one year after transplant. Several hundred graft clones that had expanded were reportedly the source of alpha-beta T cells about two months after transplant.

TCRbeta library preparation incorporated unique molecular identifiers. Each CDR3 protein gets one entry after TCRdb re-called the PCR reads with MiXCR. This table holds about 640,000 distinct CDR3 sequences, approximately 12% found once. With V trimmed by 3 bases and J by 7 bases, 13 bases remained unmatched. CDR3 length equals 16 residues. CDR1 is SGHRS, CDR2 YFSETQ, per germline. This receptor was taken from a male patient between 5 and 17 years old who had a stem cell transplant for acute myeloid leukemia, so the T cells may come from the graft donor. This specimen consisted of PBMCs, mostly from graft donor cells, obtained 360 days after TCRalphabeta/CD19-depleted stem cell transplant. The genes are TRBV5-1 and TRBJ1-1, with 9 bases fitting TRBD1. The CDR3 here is CASSSQPGQGGIEAFF. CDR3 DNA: TGCGCCAGCAGCTCTCAGCCGGGACAGGGAGGGATTGAAGCTTTCTTT.